These 16 T cell receptor beta chains were all obtained from the same sample, sequenced in a study of beta chain features in type 1 diabetes. The entirety of the isolated RNA underwent reverse transcription, so expressed TCRB transcripts were sequenced. The assay was immunoSEQ multiplex PCR, and TCRdb's table has in-frame clones only and misses some. Here the sample spans around 400,000 clones, roughly 12% being singletons. Input material: naive CD4+ T cells from blood. The receptor set was obtained from a man aged 18 to 29 in good health.

The chain uses TRBV28 and TRBJ2-7; 7 nucleotides line up with TRBD1. Germline V gene lookup returns CDR1 MDHEN and CDR2 SYDVKM. The CDR3 totals 12 residues. The V and J ends lost 7 bases and 4 bases, in that order; junction bases with no gene match: 4. CDR3 region: CASTTGSYEQYF. For the CDR3, the DNA is TGTGCCAGCACGACAGGGTCTTACGAGCAGTACTTC.

The V and J genes are TRBV7-2 and TRBJ2-7, with 10 bases identical to TRBD1. CDR3 length equals 14 residues. The germline V gene has CDR1 SGHTA and CDR2 FQGNSA. Trimming took 7 bases from V and 6 from J; bases not matched to a gene: 9. The CDR3 DNA sequence: TGTGCCAGCACGTTCGACAGGGGGCTGATCGAGCAGTACTTC. It yields the protein CASTFDRGLIEQYF.

This chain uses TRBV5-6 with TRBJ2-5, with D maybe TRBD1 (7 bases). This CDR3 comprises 15 residues. Germline V gene data show CDR1 as SGHDT and CDR2 as YYEEEE. V gave up 0 bases and J gave up 5 bases, with 14 bases separating them. The CDR3 DNA reads TGTGCCAGCAGCTTGGGACTCAGGGGGAGGGAGACCCAGTACTTC. The encoded protein is CASSLGLRGRETQYF.

This clone has more than one count but fewer than ten. This rearrangement joins TRBV5-5 to TRBJ1-1; D is possibly TRBD1 (5 bases). V dropped 0 bases and J dropped 1 base, with 10 bases sitting between them. The CDR3 extends over 15 amino acids. Germline V gene data show CDR1 as SGHKS and CDR2 as YYEKEE (reference sequence). CDR3: CASSLGLGGNTEAFF. The CDR3 DNA sequence: TGTGCCAGCAGCTTGGGCCTCGGGGGGAACACTGAAGCTTTCTTT.

The genes are TRBV28 and TRBJ2-7, with no clear D. The CDR3 runs 13 residues. Germline CDR1 MDHEN, CDR2 SYDVKM. V gave up 5 bases and J gave up 3 bases, with 11 bases separating them. The CDR3 DNA sequence: TGTGCCAGCAGTACTTCCCCGGGCTACGAGCAGTACTTC. Protein sequence: CASSTSPGYEQYF.

The chain joins TRBV19 to TRBJ2-3; 8 positions agree with TRBD2. The CDR3 loop spans 14 amino acids. J was trimmed by 5 bases and V by 7 bases; bases with no gene match: 8. Germline assignment: CDR1 LNHDA and CDR2 SQIVND (reference sequence). DNA for the CDR3: TGTGCCAGTACCCCAGCGGGAGACGTAGATACGCAGTATTTT. As protein: CASTPAGDVDTQYF.

This clone was seen repeatedly, ten times or more. This sequence joins TRBV4-3 and TRBJ2-6; D is ambiguous. V was pared by 0 bases and J by 4 bases, with 7 bases between. This CDR3 has 15 amino acids. Germline V gene sequence: CDR1 LGHNA, CDR2 YSLEER. The CDR3 sequence is CASSQDRFGANVLTF. The CDR3 nucleotides read TGCGCCAGCAGCCAAGACAGGTTCGGGGCCAACGTCCTGACTTTC.

This clone was observed a few times. The chain uses TRBV5-1 and TRBJ2-1, with D possibly matching TRBD2 (5 bases). V was clipped by 2 bases and J by 6 bases, with 6 bases between them. The CDR3 contains 12 residues. Germline V gene sequence: CDR1 SGHRS, CDR2 YFSETQ. CDR3: CASSFAGNEQFF. CDR3 nucleotide sequence: TGCGCCAGCAGCTTTGCGGGCAATGAGCAGTTCTTC.

The CDR3 loop reads CASSPAVKSNQPQHF. In nucleotides, the CDR3 is TGTGCCAGCAGCCCAGCGGTTAAAAGCAATCAGCCCCAGCATTTT. The chain employs TRBV7-2 and TRBJ1-5; D is undetermined. CDR3 size: 15 residues. Germline CDR1 reads SGHTA; CDR2 reads FQGNSA. V lost 5 bases and J 1 base, leaving 12 bases between the germline ends.

The V call is TRBV11-3, the J call TRBJ2-1; 8 bases align to TRBD1. The CDR3 extends over 13 amino acids. Germline-derived CDR1 and CDR2 are SGHNT and YENEEA. V trimming: 3 bases; J trimming: 5 bases; junction bases outside the gene matches: 0. CDR3 bases: TGTGCCAGCAGCTTGGACAGGGACAATGAGCAGTTCTTC. This translates into CASSLDRDNEQFF.

The chain links TRBV9 to TRBJ2-1; weak D call: TRBD1 (8 bases). The V end lost 4 bases, the J end lost 4 bases, and 24 bases lay between the germline ends. The CDR3 covers 18 residues. Germline V CDR1 and CDR2: SGDLS, YYNGEE. The CDR3 DNA sequence: TGTGCCAGCAGCCTACAGGGGGGGTCCCCAACAAATTACAATGAGCAGTTCTTC. It specifies CASSLQGGSPTNYNEQFF.

V is TRBV19 and J is TRBJ2-7; D remains ambiguous. The V end was cut by 4 bases, the J end by 6 bases, with 13 bases between. The CDR3 has 13 amino acids. In germline, CDR1 is LNHDA, CDR2 SQIVND (reference sequence). As DNA, the CDR3 is TGTGCCAGTAGTACCACCACCAGGATCGAGCAGTACTTC. As protein: CASSTTTRIEQYF.

This clone was picked up a small number of times. CDR3 in amino acids: CASSLGLAGGQQFF. As DNA, the CDR3 is TGTGCCAGCAGCTTGGGACTAGCGGGGGGTCAGCAGTTCTTC. V is TRBV9 and J is TRBJ2-1; TRBD2 matches at 15 bases. CDR1 and CDR2 from the germline V gene are SGDLS and YYNGEE. The CDR3 contains 14 residues. The V gene end was trimmed by 4 bases and the J gene end by 11 bases; junction bases not matched to a gene: 4.

The table lists this clone with a few counts. The rearrangement joins TRBV9 to TRBJ2-1, with 8 nucleotides matching TRBD2. The germline CDR1 and CDR2 sequences are SGDLS and YYNGEE. Trimming took 2 bases from V and 3 from J; bases not matched to a gene: 7. The CDR3 has 16 amino acids. The DNA for the CDR3 is TGTGCCAGCAGCGTCTATAGCGGGATGGGCTACAATGAGCAGTTCTTC. Translation: CASSVYSGMGYNEQFF.

As DNA, the CDR3 is TGCAGCGTTGAATCACTAGCGACAAGCTCCTACAATGAGCAGTTCTTC. It is translated as CSVESLATSSYNEQFF. The chain joins TRBV29-1 to TRBJ2-1, with TRBD2 identical over 7 bases. The germline V gene has CDR1 SQVTM and CDR2 ANQGSEA. V shed 2 bases and J 0 bases; nucleotides not matched to a gene: 7. CDR3 length: 16 amino acids.

This clone showed up just a few times. The chain is built from TRBV7-2 and TRBJ1-4; D might be TRBD1 (5 bases). Trimming pared 3 bases from V and 8 bases from J, leaving 16 bases between. This CDR3 comprises 15 residues. Germline V lookup: CDR1 SGHTA, CDR2 FQGNSA. The CDR3 reads CASSFYGGLGEKLFF. The CDR3, as DNA: TGTGCCAGCAGCTTCTATGGGGGGTTGGGGGAAAAACTGTTTTTT.